These T cell receptor beta chains were read from a single sample in a study of blood T cell repertoires in COVID-19. Clones were sequenced by immunoSEQ multiplex PCR, and TCRdb holds only the in-frame ones, with some missing. The profile shows a few hundred thousand clones, around 85% of them singletons. Sequences were obtained from peripheral blood. The source of these receptors is a man between 60 and 70 years old with acute or convalescent COVID-19. CDR3s include the opening cysteine and the closing phenylalanine or tryptophan. D genes are given only for firm matches. A clone size is listed for some rows: how often the clone was seen (once, few, many), or a class if it is expanded.

>NA|NA|TRBV19|TRBJ2-1
CASSIGVATTNEQFF
TGTGCCAGTAGTATAGGGGTAGCGACTACCAATGAGCAGTTCTTC
>NA|NA|TRBV24-1|TRBJ2-5
CATSDFEGHLGTQYF
TGTGCCACCAGTGATTTTGAGGGTCACCTGGGGACCCAGTACTTC
>NA|TRBD2|TRBV9|TRBJ2-7
CASSVVGTSSHEQYF
TGTGCCAGCAGCGTAGTGGGGACTAGCTCCCACGAGCAGTACTTC
>NA|TRBD1|TRBV6-5|TRBJ1-2
CASSYPGTDGYTF
TGTGCCAGCAGTTACCCCGGGACAGATGGCTACACCTTC
>NA|TRBD1|TRBV29-1|TRBJ2-1
CSGGQGDNEQFF
TGCAGCGGAGGACAGGGGGACAATGAGCAGTTCTTC
>once|NA|TRBV7-9|TRBJ2-5
CASSFGPQGETQYF
TGTGCCAGCAGCTTCGGTCCACAGGGAGAGACCCAGTACTTC
>NA|TRBD1|TRBV29-1|TRBJ1-1
CSVERDRGAFF
TGCAGCGTTGAAAGGGACAGGGGCGCTTTCTTT
>NA|NA|TRBV6-5|TRBJ2-7
CASSYSKGQGIHEQYF
TGTGCCAGCAGTTACTCGAAGGGGCAGGGAATCCACGAGCAGTACTTC
>NA|TRBD1|TRBV29-1|TRBJ2-7
CSVAMPRQGGSYEQYF
TGCAGCGTTGCCATGCCCCGACAGGGTGGGTCCTACGAGCAGTACTTC
>NA|NA|TRBV24-1|TRBJ1-1
CATSDPKRTEAFF
TGTGCCACCTCCGATCCCAAGAGGACTGAAGCTTTCTTT
>NA|NA|TRBV4-3|TRBJ1-6
CASSLRVGVSSYNSPLHF
TGCGCCAGCAGCCTTCGAGTAGGGGTTAGCTCCTATAATTCACCCCTCCACTTT
>NA|TRBD1|TRBV9|TRBJ1-1
CASSVTGDSAAEAFF
TGTGCCAGCAGCGTGACAGGGGATTCTGCGGCTGAAGCTTTCTTT
>NA|NA|TRBV7-8|TRBJ2-3
CASSLYQGFTDTQYF
TGTGCCAGCAGCTTATACCAGGGCTTCACAGATACGCAGTATTTT
>few|NA|TRBV7-6|TRBJ2-3
CASSSSLDTQYF
TGTGCCAGCAGCTCCTCACTAGATACGCAGTATTTT
>NA|TRBD2|TRBV7-3|TRBJ2-3
CASSSGLAGGTQYF
TGTGCCAGCAGCTCGGGACTAGCGGGCGGTACGCAGTATTTT
>once|TRBD1|TRBV30|TRBJ1-4
CAWSFPGGEKLFF
TGTGCCTGGAGTTTTCCAGGGGGGGAAAAACTGTTTTTT
>NA|TRBD2|TRBV12-3/TRBV12-4|TRBJ2-7
CASSPGLEGEQYF
TGTGCCAGCAGTCCGGGACTAGAGGGCGAGCAGTACTTC
>NA|TRBD2|TRBV11-3|TRBJ2-1
CASSFGLSGNRSYNEQFF
TGTGCCAGCAGCTTCGGACTTAGCGGGAACCGCTCCTACAATGAGCAGTTCTTC
>NA|TRBD1|TRBV11-3|TRBJ2-5
CASSTSTGMVQETQYF
TGTGCCAGCAGCACCTCGACAGGGATGGTCCAAGAGACCCAGTACTTC
>NA|TRBD2|TRBV3-1/TRBV3-2|TRBJ2-5
CASTRAGGQQETQYF
TGTGCCAGCACCCGAGCGGGAGGCCAGCAAGAGACCCAGTACTTC